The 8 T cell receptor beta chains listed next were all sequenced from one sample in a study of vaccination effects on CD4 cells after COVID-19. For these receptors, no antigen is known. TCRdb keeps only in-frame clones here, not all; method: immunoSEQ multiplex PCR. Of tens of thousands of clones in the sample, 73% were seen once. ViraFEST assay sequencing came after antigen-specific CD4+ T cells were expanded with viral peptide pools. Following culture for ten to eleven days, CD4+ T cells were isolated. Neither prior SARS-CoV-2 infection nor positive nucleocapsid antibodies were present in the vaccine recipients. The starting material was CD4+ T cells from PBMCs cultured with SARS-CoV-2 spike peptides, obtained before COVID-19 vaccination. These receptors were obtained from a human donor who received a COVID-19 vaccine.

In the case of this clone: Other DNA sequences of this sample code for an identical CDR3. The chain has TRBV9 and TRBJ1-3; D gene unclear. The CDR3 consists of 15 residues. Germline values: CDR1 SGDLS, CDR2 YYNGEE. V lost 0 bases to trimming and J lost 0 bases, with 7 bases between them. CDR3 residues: CASSVGTISGNTIYF. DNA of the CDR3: TGTGCCAGCAGCGTAGGGACGATCTCTGGAAACACCATATATTTT.

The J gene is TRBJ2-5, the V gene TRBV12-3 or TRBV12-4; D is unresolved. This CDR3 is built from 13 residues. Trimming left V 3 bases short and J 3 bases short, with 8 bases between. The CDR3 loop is CASSFGLKETQYF. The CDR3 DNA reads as TGTGCCAGCAGTTTTGGTCTCAAAGAGACCCAGTACTTC.

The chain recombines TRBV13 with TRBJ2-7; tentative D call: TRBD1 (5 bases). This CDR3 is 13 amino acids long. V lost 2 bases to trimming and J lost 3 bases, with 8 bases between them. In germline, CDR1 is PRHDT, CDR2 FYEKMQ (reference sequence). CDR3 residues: CASSLRQNYEQYF. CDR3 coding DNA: TGTGCCAGCAGCTTAAGACAGAACTACGAGCAGTACTTC.

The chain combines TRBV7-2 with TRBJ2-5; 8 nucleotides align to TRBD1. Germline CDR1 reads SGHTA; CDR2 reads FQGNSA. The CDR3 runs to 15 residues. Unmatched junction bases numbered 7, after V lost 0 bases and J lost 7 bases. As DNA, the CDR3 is TGTGCCAGCAGCTTAGCGGGACAGGCAGCAACGACCCAGTACTTC. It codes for CASSLAGQAATTQYF. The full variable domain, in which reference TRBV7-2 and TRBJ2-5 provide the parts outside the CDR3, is GAGVSQSPSNKVTEKGKDVELRCDPISGHTALYWYRQSLGQGLEFLIYFQGNSAPDKSGLPSDRFSAERTGGSVSTLTIQRTQQEDSAVYLCASSLAGQAATTQYFGPGTRLLVL.

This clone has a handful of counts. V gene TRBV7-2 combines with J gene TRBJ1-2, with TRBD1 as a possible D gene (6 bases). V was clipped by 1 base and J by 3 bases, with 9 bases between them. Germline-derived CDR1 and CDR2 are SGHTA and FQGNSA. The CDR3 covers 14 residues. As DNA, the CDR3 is TGTGCCAGCAGCTTAGAGACAGGTTACTATGGCTACACCTTC. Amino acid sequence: CASSLETGYYGYTF.

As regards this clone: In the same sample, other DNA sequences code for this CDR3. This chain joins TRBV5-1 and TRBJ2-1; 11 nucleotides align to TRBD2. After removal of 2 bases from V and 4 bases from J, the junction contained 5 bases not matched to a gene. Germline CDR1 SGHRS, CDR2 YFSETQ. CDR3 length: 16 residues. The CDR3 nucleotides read TGCGCCAGCAGCTTACAGACTAGCGGGATATACAATGAGCAGTTCTTC. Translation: CASSLQTSGIYNEQFF.

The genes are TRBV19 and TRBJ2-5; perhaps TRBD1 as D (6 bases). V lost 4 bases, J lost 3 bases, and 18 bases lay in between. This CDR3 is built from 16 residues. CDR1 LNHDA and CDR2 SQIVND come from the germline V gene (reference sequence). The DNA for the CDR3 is TGTGCCAGTAGTAATTTCATCGACAGGCGTGAAGAGACCCAGTACTTC. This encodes CASSNFIDRREETQYF.

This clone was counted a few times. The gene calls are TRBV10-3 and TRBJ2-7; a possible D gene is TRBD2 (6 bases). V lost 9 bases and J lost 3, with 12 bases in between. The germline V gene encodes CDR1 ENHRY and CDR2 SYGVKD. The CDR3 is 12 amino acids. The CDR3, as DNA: TGTGCCATTTCCTTGGGGGGCTACGAGCAGTACTTC. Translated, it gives CAISLGGYEQYF.